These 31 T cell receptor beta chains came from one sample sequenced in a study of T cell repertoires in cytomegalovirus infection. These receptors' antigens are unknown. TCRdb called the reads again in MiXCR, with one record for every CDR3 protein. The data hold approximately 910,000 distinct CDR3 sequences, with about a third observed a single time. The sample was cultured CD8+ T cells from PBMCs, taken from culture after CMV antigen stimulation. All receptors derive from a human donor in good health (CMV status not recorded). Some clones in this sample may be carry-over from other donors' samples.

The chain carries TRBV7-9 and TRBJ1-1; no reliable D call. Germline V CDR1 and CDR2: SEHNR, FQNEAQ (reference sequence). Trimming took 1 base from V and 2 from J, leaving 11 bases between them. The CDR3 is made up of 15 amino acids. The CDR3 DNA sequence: TGTGCCAGCAGCTTAGTTCCAGCCTTAAACACTGAAGCTTTCTTT. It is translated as CASSLVPALNTEAFF.

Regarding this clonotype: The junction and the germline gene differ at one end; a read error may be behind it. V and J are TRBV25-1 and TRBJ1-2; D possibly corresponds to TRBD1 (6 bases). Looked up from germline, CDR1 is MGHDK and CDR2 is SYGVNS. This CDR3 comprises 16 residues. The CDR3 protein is CASSKEMGAANHGYTF. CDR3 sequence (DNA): TGTGCCAGCAGCAAAGAGATGGGGGCCGCTAACCATGGCTACACCTTC.

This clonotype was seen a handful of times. Here the CDR3 DNA reads TGCAGCGTTGAAGGAGGCCTCAATGAGCAGTTCTTC. Residues: CSVEGGLNEQFF. The J gene is TRBJ2-1, the V gene TRBV29-1, with D hard to call. This CDR3 is 12 amino acids long. V lost 1 base and J lost 6, with 7 bases in between. Germline assignment: CDR1 SQVTM and CDR2 ANQGSEA.

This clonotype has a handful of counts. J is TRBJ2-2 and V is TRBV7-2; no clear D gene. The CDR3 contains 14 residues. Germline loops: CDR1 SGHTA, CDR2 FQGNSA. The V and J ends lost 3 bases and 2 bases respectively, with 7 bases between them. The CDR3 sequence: CASSFGFNTGELFF. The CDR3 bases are TGTGCCAGCAGCTTCGGGTTCAACACCGGGGAGCTGTTTTTT.

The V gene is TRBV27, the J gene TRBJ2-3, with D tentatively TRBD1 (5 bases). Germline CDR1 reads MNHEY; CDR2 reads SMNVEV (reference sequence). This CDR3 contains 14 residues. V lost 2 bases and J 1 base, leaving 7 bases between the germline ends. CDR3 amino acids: CASSLTRGTDTQYF. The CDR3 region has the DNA TGTGCCAGCAGTTTAACCAGGGGCACAGATACGCAGTATTTT.

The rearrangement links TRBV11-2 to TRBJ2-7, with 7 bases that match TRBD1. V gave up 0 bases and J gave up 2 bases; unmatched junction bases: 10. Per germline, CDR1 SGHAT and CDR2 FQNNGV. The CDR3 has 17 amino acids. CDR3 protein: CASSLDRERQGTYEQYV. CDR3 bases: TGTGCCAGCAGCTTAGATCGGGAACGACAGGGCACCTACGAGCAGTACGTC.

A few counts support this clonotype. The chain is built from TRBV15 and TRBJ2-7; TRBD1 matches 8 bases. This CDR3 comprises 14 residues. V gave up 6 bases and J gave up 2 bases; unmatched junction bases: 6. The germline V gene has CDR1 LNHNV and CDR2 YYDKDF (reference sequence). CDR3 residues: CATRTGTGTYEQYF. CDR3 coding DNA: TGTGCCACCAGAACCGGGACAGGCACCTACGAGCAGTACTTC. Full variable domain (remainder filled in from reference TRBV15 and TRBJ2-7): DAMVIQNPRYQVTQFGKPVTLSCSQTLNHNVMYWYQQKSSQAPKLLFHYYDKDFNNEADTPDNFQSRRPNTSFCFLDIRSPGLGDTAMYLCATRTGTGTYEQYFGPGTRLTVT.

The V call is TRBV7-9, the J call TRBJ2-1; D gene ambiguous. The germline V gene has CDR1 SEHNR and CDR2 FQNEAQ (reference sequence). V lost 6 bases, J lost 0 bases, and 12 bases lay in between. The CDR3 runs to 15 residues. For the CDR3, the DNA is TGTGCCAGCAGTTCCGGAGACCTCTCCTACAATGAGCAGTTCTTC. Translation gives CASSSGDLSYNEQFF.

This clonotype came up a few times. DNA for the CDR3: TGTGCCAGCAGTTTAAGTAAGGTGCCCCAGCATTTT. Protein product: CASSLSKVPQHF. The chain combines TRBV12-3 or TRBV12-4 with TRBJ1-5; D unresolved. V was pared by 2 bases and J by 9 bases, with 8 bases between. This CDR3 has 12 residues.

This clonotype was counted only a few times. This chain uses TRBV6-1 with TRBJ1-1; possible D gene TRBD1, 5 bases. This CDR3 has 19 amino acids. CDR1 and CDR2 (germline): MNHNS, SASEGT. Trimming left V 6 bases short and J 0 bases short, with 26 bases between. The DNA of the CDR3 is TGTGCCAGCAGAGATCCTGCTCAGGGCGGTCGGGGTCTGAACACTGAAGCTTTCTTT. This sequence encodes CASRDPAQGGRGLNTEAFF.

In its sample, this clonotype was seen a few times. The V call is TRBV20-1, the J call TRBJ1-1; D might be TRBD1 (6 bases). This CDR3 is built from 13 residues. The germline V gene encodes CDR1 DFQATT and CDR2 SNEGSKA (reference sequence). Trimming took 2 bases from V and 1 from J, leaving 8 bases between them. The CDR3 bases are TGCAGTGCTAGATCAGGGGCGAACACTGAAGCTTTCTTT. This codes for CSARSGANTEAFF.

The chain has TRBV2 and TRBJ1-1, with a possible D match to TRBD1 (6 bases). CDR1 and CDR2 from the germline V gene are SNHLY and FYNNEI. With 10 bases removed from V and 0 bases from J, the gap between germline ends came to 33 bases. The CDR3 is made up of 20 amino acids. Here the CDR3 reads CANAKPGAEVRYSMNTEAFF. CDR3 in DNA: TGTGCCAACGCGAAACCAGGGGCCGAAGTGCGGTATAGCATGAACACTGAAGCTTTCTTT.

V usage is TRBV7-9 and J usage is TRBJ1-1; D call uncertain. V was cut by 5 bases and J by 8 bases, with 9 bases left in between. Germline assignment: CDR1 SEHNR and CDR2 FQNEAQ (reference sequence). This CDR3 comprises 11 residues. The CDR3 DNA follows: TGTGCCAGCAGCCGCCCCAGAGAAGCTTTCTTT. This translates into CASSRPREAFF.

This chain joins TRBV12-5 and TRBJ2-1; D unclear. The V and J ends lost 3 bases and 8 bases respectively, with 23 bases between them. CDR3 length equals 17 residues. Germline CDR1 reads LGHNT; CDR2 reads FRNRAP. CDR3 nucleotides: TGTGCTAGTGGTTTCCTTCCGGACGAGACGCTCTGGGATGAGCAGTTCTTC. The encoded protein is CASGFLPDETLWDEQFF.

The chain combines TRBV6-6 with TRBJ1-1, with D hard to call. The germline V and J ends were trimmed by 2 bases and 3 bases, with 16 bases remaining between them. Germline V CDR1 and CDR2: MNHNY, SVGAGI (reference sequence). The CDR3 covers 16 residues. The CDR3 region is CASSYRAPADHTEAFF. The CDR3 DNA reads TGTGCCAGCAGTTACCGGGCCCCCGCAGATCACACTGAAGCTTTCTTT.

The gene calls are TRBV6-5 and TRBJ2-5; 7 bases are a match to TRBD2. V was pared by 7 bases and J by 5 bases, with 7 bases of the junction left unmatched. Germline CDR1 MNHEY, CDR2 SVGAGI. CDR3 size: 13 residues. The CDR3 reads CASTTIGGETQYF. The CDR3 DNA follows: TGTGCCAGCACCACGATCGGGGGGGAGACCCAGTACTTC.

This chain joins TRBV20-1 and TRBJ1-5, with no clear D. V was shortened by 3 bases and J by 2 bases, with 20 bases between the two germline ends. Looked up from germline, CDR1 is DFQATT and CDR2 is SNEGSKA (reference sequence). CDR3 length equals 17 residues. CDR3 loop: CSASTFLSLMGNQPQHF. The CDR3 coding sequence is TGCAGTGCTAGCACCTTCCTTTCCCTTATGGGCAATCAGCCCCAGCATTTT.

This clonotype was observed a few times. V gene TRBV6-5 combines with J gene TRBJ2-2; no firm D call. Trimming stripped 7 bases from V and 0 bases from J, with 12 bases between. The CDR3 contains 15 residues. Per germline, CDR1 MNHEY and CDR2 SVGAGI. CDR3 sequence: CASTPEDTNTGELFF. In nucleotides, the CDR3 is TGTGCCAGCACTCCGGAAGATACGAACACCGGGGAGCTGTTTTTT.

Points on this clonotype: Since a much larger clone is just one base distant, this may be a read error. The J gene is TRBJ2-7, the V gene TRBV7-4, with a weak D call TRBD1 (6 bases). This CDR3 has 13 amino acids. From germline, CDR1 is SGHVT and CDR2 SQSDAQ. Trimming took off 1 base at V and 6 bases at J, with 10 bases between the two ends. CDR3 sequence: CASSLEGVREQYF. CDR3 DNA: TGTGCCAGCAGCTTAGAGGGGGTTCGCGAGCAGTACTTC.

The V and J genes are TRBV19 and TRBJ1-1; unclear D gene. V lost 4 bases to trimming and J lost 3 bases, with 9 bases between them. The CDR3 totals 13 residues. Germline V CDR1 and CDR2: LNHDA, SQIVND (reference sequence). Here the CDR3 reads CASSTPRHTEAFF. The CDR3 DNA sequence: TGTGCCAGTAGTACCCCCCGGCACACTGAAGCTTTCTTT.

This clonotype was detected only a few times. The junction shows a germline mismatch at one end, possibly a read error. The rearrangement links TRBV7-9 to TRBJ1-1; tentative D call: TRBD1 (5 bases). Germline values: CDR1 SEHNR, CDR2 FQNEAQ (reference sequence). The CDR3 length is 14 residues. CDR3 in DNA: TGTGCCAGCAGTCCATCCTCAGGGAACCCTGAAGCTTTCTTT. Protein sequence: CASSPSSGNPEAFF.

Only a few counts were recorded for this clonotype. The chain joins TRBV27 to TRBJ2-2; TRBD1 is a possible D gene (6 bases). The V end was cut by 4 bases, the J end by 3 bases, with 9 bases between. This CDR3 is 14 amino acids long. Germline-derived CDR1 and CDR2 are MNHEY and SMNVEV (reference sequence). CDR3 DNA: TGTGCCAGCAGTTGGGGGCCGGACACCGGGGAGCTGTTTTTT. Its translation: CASSWGPDTGELFF.

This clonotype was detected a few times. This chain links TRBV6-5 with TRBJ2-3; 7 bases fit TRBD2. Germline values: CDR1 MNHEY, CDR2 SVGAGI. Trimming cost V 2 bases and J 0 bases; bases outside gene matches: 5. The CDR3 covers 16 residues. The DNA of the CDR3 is TGTGCCAGCAGTTACCTTGGCGGGGGTAGCACAGATACGCAGTATTTT. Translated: CASSYLGGGSTDTQYF.

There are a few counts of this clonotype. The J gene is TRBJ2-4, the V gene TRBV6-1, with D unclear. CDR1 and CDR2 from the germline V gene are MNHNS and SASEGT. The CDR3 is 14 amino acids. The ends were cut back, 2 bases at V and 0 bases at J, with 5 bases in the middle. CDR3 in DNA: TGTGCCAGCAGTGAATGGGTAGCCAAAAACATTCAGTACTTC. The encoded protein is CASSEWVAKNIQYF.

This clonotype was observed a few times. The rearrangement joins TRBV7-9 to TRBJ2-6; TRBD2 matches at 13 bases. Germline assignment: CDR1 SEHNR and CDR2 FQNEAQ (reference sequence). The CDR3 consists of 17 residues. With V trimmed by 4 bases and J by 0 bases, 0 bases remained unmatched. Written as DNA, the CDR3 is TGTGCCAGCAGCTGGACTAGCGGGGGCTCTGGGGCCAACGTCCTGACTTTC. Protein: CASSWTSGGSGANVLTF.

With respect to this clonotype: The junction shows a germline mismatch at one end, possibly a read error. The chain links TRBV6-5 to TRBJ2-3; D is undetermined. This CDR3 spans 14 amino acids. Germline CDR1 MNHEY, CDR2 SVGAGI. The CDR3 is CAGSSGWGTDTQYF. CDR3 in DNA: TGTGCCGGCAGTTCAGGATGGGGAACAGATACGCAGTATTTT.

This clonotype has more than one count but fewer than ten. The CDR3 nucleotides read TGTGCCAGCAGCTTAGGCACCGGGACAGACTACAATGAGCAGTTCTTC. Its protein is CASSLGTGTDYNEQFF. The V gene is TRBV7-9, the J gene TRBJ2-1; 7 nucleotides agree with TRBD1. Looked up from germline, CDR1 is SEHNR and CDR2 is FQNEAQ (reference sequence). The CDR3 totals 16 residues. Unmatched junction bases numbered 6, after V lost 1 base and J lost 3 bases.

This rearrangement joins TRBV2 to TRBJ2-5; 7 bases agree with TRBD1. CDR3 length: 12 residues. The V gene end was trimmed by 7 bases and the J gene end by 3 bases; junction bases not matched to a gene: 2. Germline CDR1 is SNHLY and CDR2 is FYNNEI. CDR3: CASIDREETQYF. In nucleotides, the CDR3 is TGTGCCAGCATAGACAGGGAAGAGACCCAGTACTTC.

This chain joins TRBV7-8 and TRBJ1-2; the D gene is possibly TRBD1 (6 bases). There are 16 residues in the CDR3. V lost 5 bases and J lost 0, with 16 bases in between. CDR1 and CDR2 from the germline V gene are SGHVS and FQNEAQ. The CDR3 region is CASSLDRMLANYGYTF. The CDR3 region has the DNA TGTGCCAGCAGCCTAGACAGGATGTTAGCTAACTATGGCTACACCTTC. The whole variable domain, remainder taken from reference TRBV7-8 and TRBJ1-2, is GAGVSQSPRYKVAKRGQDVALRCDPISGHVSLFWYQQALGQGPEFLTYFQNEAQLDKSGLPSDRFFAERPEGSVSTLKIQRTQQEDSAVYLCASSLDRMLANYGYTFGSGTRLTVV.

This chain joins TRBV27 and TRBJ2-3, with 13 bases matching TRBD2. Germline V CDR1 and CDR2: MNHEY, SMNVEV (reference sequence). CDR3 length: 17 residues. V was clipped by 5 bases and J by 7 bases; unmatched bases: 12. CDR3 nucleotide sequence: TGTGCCAGCAGTAGACTAGCGGGGGGCCAGAGGACAAATACGCAGTATTTT. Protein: CASSRLAGGQRTNTQYF.

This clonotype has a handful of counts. The CDR3 region is CASSLDATAKGNTIYF. For the CDR3, the DNA is TGTGCCAGCAGCTTAGACGCGACAGCGAAGGGAAACACCATATATTTT. The chain links TRBV7-6 to TRBJ1-3, with D possibly matching TRBD1 (5 bases). Trimming cost V 1 base and J 4 bases, with 14 bases left between them. Germline assignment: CDR1 SGHVS and CDR2 FNYEAQ. This CDR3 contains 16 residues.